The subject of this entry is one TCR beta chain. This entry comes from a study of control samples from healthy donors and cancer patients. Generated by immunoSEQ multiplex PCR, the TCRdb table keeps only in-frame clones and is missing some. The sample yields roughly 95,000 clones, roughly 92% seen once. Germline V lookup: CDR1 SEHNR, CDR2 FQNEAQ (reference sequence). V lost 6 bases and J lost 7; bases outside the gene matches: 9. The CDR3 is 15 residues long. The chain couples TRBV7-9 to TRBJ2-1; 10 nucleotides match TRBD1. This receptor was obtained from a human donor in good health. The donor label of this sample is uncertain. Specimen: blood. CDR3 bases: TGTGCCAGCAGTTTCCGGGACAGGGGATCAAATGAGCAGTTCTTC. This gives the protein CASSFRDRGSNEQFF.